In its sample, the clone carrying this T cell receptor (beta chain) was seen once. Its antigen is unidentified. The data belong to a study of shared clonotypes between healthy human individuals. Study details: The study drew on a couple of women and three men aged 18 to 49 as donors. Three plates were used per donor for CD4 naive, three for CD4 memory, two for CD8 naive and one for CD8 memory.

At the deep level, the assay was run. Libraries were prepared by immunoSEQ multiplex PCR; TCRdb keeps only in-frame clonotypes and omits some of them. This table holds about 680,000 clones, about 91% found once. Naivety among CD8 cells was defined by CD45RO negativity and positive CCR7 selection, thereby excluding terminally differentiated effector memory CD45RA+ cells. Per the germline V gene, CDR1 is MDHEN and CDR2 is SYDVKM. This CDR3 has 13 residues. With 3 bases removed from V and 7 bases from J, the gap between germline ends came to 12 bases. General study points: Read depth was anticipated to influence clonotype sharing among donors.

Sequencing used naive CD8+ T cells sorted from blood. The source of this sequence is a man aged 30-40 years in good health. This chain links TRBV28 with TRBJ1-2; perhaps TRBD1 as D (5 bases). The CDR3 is CASSLGGLPGYTF. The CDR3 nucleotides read TGTGCCAGCAGTTTGGGGGGACTGCCTGGCTACACCTTC.